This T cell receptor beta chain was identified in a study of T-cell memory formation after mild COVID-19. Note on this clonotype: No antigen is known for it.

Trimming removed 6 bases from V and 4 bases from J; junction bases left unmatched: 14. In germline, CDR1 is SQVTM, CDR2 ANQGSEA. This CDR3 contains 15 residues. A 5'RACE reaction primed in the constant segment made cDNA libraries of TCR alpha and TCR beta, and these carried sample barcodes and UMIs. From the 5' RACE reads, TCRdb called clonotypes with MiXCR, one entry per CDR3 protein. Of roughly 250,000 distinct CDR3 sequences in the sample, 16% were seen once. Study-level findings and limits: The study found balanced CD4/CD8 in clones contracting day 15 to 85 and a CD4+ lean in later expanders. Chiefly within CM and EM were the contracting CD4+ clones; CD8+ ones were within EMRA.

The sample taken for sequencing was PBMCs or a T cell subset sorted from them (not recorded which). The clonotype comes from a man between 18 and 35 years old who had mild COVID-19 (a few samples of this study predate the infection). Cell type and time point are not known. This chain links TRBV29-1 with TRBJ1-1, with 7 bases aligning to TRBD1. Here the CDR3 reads CSVAQGWGMGTEAFF. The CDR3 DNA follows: TGCAGCGTCGCACAGGGGTGGGGAATGGGCACTGAAGCTTTCTTT.